A selection of T cell receptor beta chains follows, all from one sample in a study of cytomegalovirus exposure and HLA in healthy donors. The assay was immunoSEQ multiplex PCR, and TCRdb's table has in-frame clones only and misses some. This table has about 69,000 clones, roughly 76% appearing once. The sample taken for sequencing was PBMCs. These receptors were collected from a man younger than 35 in good health and CMV-seronegative. Each CDR3 is given with its conserved first and last residue. Each record gives: J gene, D gene, V gene, clone size, CDR3 protein, CDR3 DNA. D genes are given only for firm matches. Clone sizes are given selectively: once, few, many, or a class where the clone is expanded.

>TRBJ2-7|NA|TRBV6-6|NA
CASKPGAGYEQYF
TGTGCCAGCAAACCAGGGGCGGGCTACGAGCAGTACTTC
>TRBJ2-3|TRBD1|TRBV7-9|few
CACALVGGQGRDTQYF
TGTGCCTGTGCGTTGGTTGGGGGACAGGGTAGAGATACGCAGTATTTT
>TRBJ1-1|TRBD1|TRBV28|NA
CASTPHGTGIGSGSEAFF
TGTGCCAGCACCCCCCACGGGACAGGGATTGGTTCGGGGTCTGAAGCTTTCTTT
>TRBJ2-5|NA|TRBV7-9|NA
CASSARREVTQYF
TGTGCCAGCAGCGCGCGCAGGGAAGTGACCCAGTACTTC
>TRBJ2-6|NA|TRBV7-2|once
CASSPPTGRLSSGANVLTF
TGTGCCAGCAGCCCTCCGACAGGGAGGCTTAGCTCTGGGGCCAACGTCCTGACTTTC
>TRBJ1-2|TRBD1|TRBV28|NA
CASSFEDREIAGYTF
TGTGCCAGCAGTTTTGAGGACAGGGAAATTGCTGGCTACACCTTC
>TRBJ1-5|NA|TRBV28|NA
CASSLGGFDSNQPQHF
TGTGCCAGCAGTTTGGGAGGATTCGATAGCAATCAGCCCCAGCATTTT
>TRBJ2-7|NA|TRBV4-2|NA
CASSPRARDWSYEQYF
TGTGCCAGCAGCCCCCGGGCTCGGGACTGGTCCTACGAGCAGTACTTC
>TRBJ2-7|TRBD1|TRBV6-5|NA
CASSTPGQGHYEQYF
TGTGCCAGCAGTACACCGGGACAGGGACACTACGAGCAGTACTTC
>TRBJ2-5|NA|TRBV6-1|NA
CASSEWGGDGETQYF
TGTGCCAGCAGTGAATGGGGGGGCGACGGGGAGACCCAGTACTTC
>TRBJ2-2|NA|TRBV19|NA
CASRVAGELFF
TGTGCCAGCCGGGTGGCCGGGGAGCTGTTTTTT
>TRBJ2-7|TRBD1|TRBV7-9|NA
CSSSPGTGGQYF
TGTTCCAGCAGCCCCGGGACAGGAGGGCAGTACTTC
>TRBJ2-1|TRBD2|TRBV30|few
CAWKAQRGSYNEQFF
TGTGCCTGGAAGGCCCAGCGGGGGAGCTACAATGAGCAGTTCTTC
>TRBJ2-3|NA|TRBV7-2|NA
CASSLASGPTDTQYF
TGTGCCAGCAGCTTAGCGAGCGGGCCCACAGATACGCAGTATTTT
>TRBJ2-7|NA|TRBV13|few
CASSFSTYEQYF
TGTGCCAGCAGCTTTTCAACCTACGAGCAGTACTTC
>TRBJ1-3|NA|TRBV19|NA
CASSRGGPGNTIYF
TGTGCCAGTAGTAGGGGGGGCCCTGGAAACACCATATATTTT
>TRBJ2-1|TRBD2|TRBV27|once
CASRGRGGRRNEQFF
TGTGCCAGCAGGGGCCGGGGGGGGCGACGCAATGAGCAGTTCTTC
>TRBJ1-6|NA|TRBV2|NA
CASSYPNRDSPLHF
TGTGCCAGCAGCTATCCAAACAGGGATTCACCCCTCCACTTT
>TRBJ1-1|TRBD1|TRBV5-1|NA
CASSLGQGTRTEAFF
TGCGCCAGCAGCTTGGGACAGGGGACGAGGACTGAAGCTTTCTTT
>TRBJ2-5|TRBD1|TRBV7-9|NA
CSSSSPRGTGKETQYF
TGTTCCAGCAGCTCCCCCAGAGGGACAGGGAAGGAGACCCAGTACTTC